Listed below are T cell receptor beta chains from one sample, sequenced in a study of response to subunit inactivated influenza vaccine. In TCRdb, the RT-PCR reads were re-called with MiXCR into one record per CDR3 protein. In the table there are 860,000 or so distinct CDR3 sequences, less than 25% of which are singletons. The sequencing used PBMCs from blood, collected about 5 days after vaccination. The receptors derive from a man aged 45-65 years who received an inactivated influenza vaccine. CDR3s include the opening cysteine and the closing phenylalanine or tryptophan. Fields, in order: D gene, V gene, clone size, J gene, CDR3 protein, CDR3 DNA. The D gene is left open where the match is weak. Clone size, where shown, is once, few, many, or a class for clones that have expanded.

d_gene: TRBD2; v_gene: TRBV13; abundance: -; j_gene: TRBJ2-1; CDR3aa: CASSQPGLAGVLYNEQFF; CDR3nt: TGTGCCAGCAGCCAGCCCGGACTAGCGGGGGTTCTCTACAATGAGCAGTTCTTC
d_gene: -; v_gene: TRBV3-1; abundance: many; j_gene: TRBJ1-2; CDR3aa: CASSQGTGNYGYTF; CDR3nt: TGTGCCAGCAGCCAAGGAACAGGGAACTATGGCTACACCTTC
d_gene: -; v_gene: TRBV28; abundance: few; j_gene: TRBJ2-7; CDR3aa: CASTRQGRDAEQYF; CDR3nt: TGTGCCAGCACCCGACAGGGGAGGGATGCCGAGCAGTACTTC
d_gene: TRBD1; v_gene: TRBV29-1; abundance: many; j_gene: TRBJ2-4; CDR3aa: CSVERGDRSKNIQYF; CDR3nt: TGCAGCGTTGAGAGGGGGGACAGGAGCAAAAACATTCAGTACTTC
d_gene: TRBD1; v_gene: TRBV6-5; abundance: few; j_gene: TRBJ2-2; CDR3aa: CASSYGQGANTGELFF; CDR3nt: TGTGCCAGCAGTTACGGACAGGGAGCGAACACCGGGGAGCTGTTTTTT
d_gene: -; v_gene: TRBV18; abundance: few; j_gene: TRBJ2-7; CDR3aa: CASSPRPSGGSEQYF; CDR3nt: TGTGCCAGCTCACCCCGGCCCTCTGGAGGGAGCGAGCAGTACTTC
d_gene: -; v_gene: TRBV6-5; abundance: few; j_gene: TRBJ2-7; CDR3aa: CASSFARVGEQYF; CDR3nt: TGTGCCAGCAGTTTTGCCAGGGTTGGCGAGCAGTACTTC
d_gene: -; v_gene: TRBV10-3; abundance: few; j_gene: TRBJ2-7; CDR3aa: CAISSPRDRLSYEQYF; CDR3nt: TGTGCCATCAGCTCACCCCGGGACCGGCTATCCTACGAGCAGTACTTC
d_gene: -; v_gene: TRBV7-9; abundance: -; j_gene: TRBJ2-5; CDR3aa: CASSQGLFSWGTQYF; CDR3nt: TGTGCCAGCAGCCAAGGCCTGTTCTCTTGGGGGACCCAGTACTTC
d_gene: -; v_gene: TRBV4-3; abundance: few; j_gene: TRBJ1-2; CDR3aa: CASSHKRDTNYGYTF; CDR3nt: TGCGCCAGCAGCCATAAAAGGGACACAAACTATGGCTACACCTTC
d_gene: -; v_gene: TRBV12-3/TRBV12-4; abundance: many; j_gene: TRBJ2-5; CDR3aa: CASSLAGAHRQETQYF; CDR3nt: TGTGCCAGCAGTTTAGCAGGGGCTCACCGCCAAGAGACCCAGTACTTC
d_gene: -; v_gene: TRBV9; abundance: -; j_gene: TRBJ2-2; CDR3aa: CASSVDRHTGELFF; CDR3nt: TGTGCCAGCAGCGTCGACAGGCACACCGGGGAGCTGTTTTTT
d_gene: TRBD1; v_gene: TRBV7-9; abundance: few; j_gene: TRBJ2-7; CDR3aa: CASSLGTGIDGEYF; CDR3nt: TGTGCCAGCAGCCTCGGGACAGGTATAGACGGGGAGTACTTC
d_gene: -; v_gene: TRBV2; abundance: few; j_gene: TRBJ2-7; CDR3aa: CASSYRAGEQYF; CDR3nt: TGTGCCAGCAGTTACAGGGCCGGGGAGCAGTACTTC
d_gene: TRBD1; v_gene: TRBV29-1; abundance: -; j_gene: TRBJ2-1; CDR3aa: CSVPGQGIYEQFF; CDR3nt: TGCAGCGTCCCGGGACAGGGTATATATGAGCAGTTCTTC
d_gene: -; v_gene: TRBV7-9; abundance: few; j_gene: TRBJ2-2; CDR3aa: CASPPDSPLNTGELFF; CDR3nt: TGTGCCAGCCCCCCGGACAGCCCATTAAACACCGGGGAGCTGTTTTTT